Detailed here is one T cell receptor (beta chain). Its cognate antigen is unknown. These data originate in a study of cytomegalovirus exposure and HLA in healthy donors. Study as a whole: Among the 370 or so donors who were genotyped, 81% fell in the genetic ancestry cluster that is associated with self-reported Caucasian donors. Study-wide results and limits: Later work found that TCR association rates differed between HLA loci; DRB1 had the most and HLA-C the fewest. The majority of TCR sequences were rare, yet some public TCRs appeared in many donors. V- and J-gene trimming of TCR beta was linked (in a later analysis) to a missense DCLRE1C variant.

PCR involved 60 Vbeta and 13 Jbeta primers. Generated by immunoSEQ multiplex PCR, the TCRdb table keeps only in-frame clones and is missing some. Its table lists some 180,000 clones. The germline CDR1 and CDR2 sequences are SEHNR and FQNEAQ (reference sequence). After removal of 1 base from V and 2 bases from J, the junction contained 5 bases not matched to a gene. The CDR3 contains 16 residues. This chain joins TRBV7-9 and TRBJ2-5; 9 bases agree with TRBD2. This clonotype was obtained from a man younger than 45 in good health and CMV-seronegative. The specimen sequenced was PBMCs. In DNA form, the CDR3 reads TGTGCCAGCAGCTTAGATTTAGCGGGGGAACAAGAGACCCAGTACTTC. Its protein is CASSLDLAGEQETQYF.